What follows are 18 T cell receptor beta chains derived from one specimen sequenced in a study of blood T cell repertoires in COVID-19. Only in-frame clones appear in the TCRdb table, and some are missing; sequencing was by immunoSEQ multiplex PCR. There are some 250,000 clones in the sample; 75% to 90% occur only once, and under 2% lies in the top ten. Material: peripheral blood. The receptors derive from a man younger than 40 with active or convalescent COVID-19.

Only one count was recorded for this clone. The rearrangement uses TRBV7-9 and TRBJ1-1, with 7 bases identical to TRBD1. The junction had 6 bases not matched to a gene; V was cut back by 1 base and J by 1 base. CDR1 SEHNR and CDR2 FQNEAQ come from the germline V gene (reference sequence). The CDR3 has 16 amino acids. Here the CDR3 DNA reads TGTGCCAGCAGCTTAGAGTCAGGGGGTGCGAACACTGAAGCTTTCTTT. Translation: CASSLESGGANTEAFF. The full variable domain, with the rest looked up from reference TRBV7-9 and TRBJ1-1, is DTGVSQNPRHKITKRGQNVTFRCDPISEHNRLYWYRQTLGQGPEFLTYFQNEAQLEKSRLLSDRFSAERPKGSFSTLEIQRTEQGDSAMYLCASSLESGGANTEAFFGQGTRLTVV.

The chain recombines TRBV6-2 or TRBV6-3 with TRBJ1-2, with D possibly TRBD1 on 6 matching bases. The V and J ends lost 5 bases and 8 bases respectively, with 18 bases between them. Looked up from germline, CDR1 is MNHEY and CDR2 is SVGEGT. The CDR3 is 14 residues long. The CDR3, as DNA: TGTGCCAGCAGTCTCGACAGGATTATGGCGGGCTACACCTTC. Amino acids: CASSLDRIMAGYTF.

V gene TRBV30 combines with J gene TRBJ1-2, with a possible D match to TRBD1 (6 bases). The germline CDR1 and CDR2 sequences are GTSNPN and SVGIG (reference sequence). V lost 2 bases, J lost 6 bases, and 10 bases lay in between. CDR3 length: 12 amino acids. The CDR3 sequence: CAWSKGGHGYTF. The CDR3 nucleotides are TGTGCCTGGAGTAAGGGGGGGCATGGCTACACCTTC.

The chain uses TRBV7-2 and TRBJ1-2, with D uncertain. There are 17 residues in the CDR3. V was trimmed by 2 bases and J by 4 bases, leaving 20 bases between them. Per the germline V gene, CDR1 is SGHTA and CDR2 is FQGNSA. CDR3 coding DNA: TGTGCCAGCAGCTTACCTAACCCGACGGGGAACCTCTATGGCTACACCTTC. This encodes CASSLPNPTGNLYGYTF.

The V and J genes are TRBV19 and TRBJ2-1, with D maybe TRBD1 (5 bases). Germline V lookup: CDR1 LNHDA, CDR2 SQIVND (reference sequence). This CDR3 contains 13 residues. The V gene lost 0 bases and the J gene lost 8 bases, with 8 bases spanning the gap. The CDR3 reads CASSIDRTYEQFF. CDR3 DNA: TGTGCCAGTAGTATAGATCGGACATATGAGCAGTTCTTC.

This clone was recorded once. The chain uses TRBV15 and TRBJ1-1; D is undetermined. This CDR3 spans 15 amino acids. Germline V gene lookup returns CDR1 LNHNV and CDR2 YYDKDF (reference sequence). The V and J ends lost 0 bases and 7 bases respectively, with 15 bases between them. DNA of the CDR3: TGTGCCACCAGCAGAGACCGCGGAGTGGCCGGTGAAGCTTTCTTT. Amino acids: CATSRDRGVAGEAFF.

The CDR3 coding sequence is TGTGCCAGCAGCTCGCGGGGGACCGGCACAGATACGCAGTATTTT. Translated, it gives CASSSRGTGTDTQYF. V is TRBV11-2 and J is TRBJ2-3; 7 nucleotides line up with TRBD2. This CDR3 has 15 residues. Germline CDR1 reads SGHAT; CDR2 reads FQNNGV. V was pared by 4 bases and J by 1 base, with 5 bases of the junction left unmatched. Variable domain in full (rest from reference TRBV11-2 and TRBJ2-3): EAGVAQSPRYKIIEKRQSVAFWCNPISGHATLYWYQQILGQGPKLLIQFQNNGVVDDSQLPKDRFSAERLKGVDSTLKIQPAKLEDSAVYLCASSSRGTGTDTQYFGPGTRLTVL.

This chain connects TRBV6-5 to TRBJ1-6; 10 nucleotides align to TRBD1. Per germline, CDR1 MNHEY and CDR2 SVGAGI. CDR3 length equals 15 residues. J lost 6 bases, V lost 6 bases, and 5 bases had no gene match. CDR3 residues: CASRTRDRGNSPLHF. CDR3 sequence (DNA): TGTGCCAGCAGAACCCGGGACAGGGGTAATTCACCCCTCCACTTT.

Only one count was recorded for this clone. The CDR3 nucleotides are TGCGCCAGCAGCCTAGCCCGGGACAGGGACTCCTACGAGCAGTACTTC. It encodes CASSLARDRDSYEQYF. The rearrangement uses TRBV10-1 and TRBJ2-7, with 9 bases fitting TRBD1. The ends lost 6 bases at V and 0 bases at J; junction bases unmatched: 9. Germline V gene lookup returns CDR1 WNHNN and CDR2 SYGVQD (reference sequence). The CDR3 has 16 amino acids.

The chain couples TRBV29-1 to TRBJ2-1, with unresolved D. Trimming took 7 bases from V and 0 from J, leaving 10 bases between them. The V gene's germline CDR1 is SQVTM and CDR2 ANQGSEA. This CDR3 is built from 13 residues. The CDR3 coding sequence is TGCAGCGCCTCGCCGAGCTCCTACAATGAGCAGTTCTTC. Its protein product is CSASPSSYNEQFF.

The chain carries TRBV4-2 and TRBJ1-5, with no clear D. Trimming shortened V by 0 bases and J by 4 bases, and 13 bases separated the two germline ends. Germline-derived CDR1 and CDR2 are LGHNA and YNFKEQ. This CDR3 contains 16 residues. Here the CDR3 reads CASSQDSGQQNQPQHF. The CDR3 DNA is TGTGCCAGCAGCCAAGATAGCGGGCAGCAGAATCAGCCCCAGCATTTT.

CDR3 coding DNA: TGCAGCGTCGGGAAGGGAGGGGACTATGGCTACACCTTC. Translated: CSVGKGGDYGYTF. The chain joins TRBV29-1 to TRBJ1-2, with D tentatively TRBD1 (5 bases). V gave up 6 bases and J gave up 3 bases, with 14 bases separating them. The CDR3 extends over 13 amino acids. Germline CDR1 SQVTM, CDR2 ANQGSEA.

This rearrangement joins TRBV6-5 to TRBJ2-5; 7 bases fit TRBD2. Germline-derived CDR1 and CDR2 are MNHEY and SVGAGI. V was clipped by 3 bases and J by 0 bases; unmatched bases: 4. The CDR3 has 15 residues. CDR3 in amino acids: CASSYLAEYQETQYF. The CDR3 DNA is TGTGCCAGCAGTTATCTAGCGGAATACCAAGAGACCCAGTACTTC.

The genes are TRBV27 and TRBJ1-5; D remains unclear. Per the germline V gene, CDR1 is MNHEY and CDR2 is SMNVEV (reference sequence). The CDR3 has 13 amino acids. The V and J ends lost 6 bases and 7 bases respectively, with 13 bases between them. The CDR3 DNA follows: TGTGCCAGCAGCCCCGCTCTCACACAGCCCCAGCATTTT. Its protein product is CASSPALTQPQHF.

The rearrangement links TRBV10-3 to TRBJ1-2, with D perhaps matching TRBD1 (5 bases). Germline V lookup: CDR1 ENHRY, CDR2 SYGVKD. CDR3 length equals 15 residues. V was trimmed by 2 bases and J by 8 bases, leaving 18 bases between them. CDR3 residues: CAISENWTPRWGYTF. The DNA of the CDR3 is TGTGCCATCAGTGAGAATTGGACACCGAGGTGGGGCTACACCTTC.

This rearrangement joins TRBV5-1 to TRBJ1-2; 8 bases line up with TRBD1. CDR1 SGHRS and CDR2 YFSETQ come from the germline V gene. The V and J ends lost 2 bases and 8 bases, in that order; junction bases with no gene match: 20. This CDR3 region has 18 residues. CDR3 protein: CASSFSTGALKRSSGYTF. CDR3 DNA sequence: TGCGCCAGCAGCTTTTCGACAGGGGCGTTAAAGCGGAGTTCAGGCTACACCTTC.

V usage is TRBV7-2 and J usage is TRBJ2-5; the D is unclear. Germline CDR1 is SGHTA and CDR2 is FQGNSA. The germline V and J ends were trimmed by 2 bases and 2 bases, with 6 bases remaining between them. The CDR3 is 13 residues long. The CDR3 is CASSLFRQETQYF. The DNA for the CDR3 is TGTGCCAGCAGCTTATTCAGACAAGAGACCCAGTACTTC.

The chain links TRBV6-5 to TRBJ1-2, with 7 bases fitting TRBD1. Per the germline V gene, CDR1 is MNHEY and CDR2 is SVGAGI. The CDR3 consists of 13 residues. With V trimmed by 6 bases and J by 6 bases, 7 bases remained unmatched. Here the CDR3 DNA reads TGTGCCAGCAGGAGACAGGGTTCTCATGGCTACACCTTC. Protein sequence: CASRRQGSHGYTF.